This TCR beta chain was recovered during a study of shared T cell receptors in the human thymus. The V and J ends lost 4 bases and 4 bases, in that order; junction bases with no gene match: 11. Germline CDR1 SGHDT, CDR2 YYEEEE. There are 17 residues in the CDR3. Only in-frame clones appear in the TCRdb table, and some are missing; sequencing was by immunoSEQ multiplex PCR. The sample includes hundreds of thousands of clones, roughly 88% of them seen just once. The same data also contributed to another study, on human thymus T cells. From that study: Healthy Finnish infants having corrective surgery for congenital heart defects served as donors. Resections from corrective heart surgery provided thymus tissue. Thymic as well as blood repertoires seemed to favor certain V and J genes unevenly. Unrelated individuals had highly overlapping thymic repertoires, as reported in related research.

This chain connects TRBV5-6 to TRBJ1-3; 10 nucleotides match TRBD1. The sample was thymocytes. The receptor's source is a boy in the first two years of life with a congenital heart defect. The CDR3 spells CASSVTGTGVRGNTIYF. In DNA, the CDR3 is TGTGCCAGCAGCGTAACCGGGACAGGGGTAAGGGGAAACACCATATATTTT.